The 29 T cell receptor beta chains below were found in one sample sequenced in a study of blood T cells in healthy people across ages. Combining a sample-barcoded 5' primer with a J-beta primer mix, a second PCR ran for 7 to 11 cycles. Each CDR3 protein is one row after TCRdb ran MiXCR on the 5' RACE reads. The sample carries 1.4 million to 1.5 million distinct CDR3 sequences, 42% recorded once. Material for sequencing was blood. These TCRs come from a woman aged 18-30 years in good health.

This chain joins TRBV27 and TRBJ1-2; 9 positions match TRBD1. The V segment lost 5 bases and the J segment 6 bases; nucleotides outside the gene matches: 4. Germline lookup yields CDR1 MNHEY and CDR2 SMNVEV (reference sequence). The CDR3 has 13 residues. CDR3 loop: CASSLQGANGYTF. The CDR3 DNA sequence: TGTGCCAGCAGTCTACAGGGGGCGAATGGCTACACCTTC.

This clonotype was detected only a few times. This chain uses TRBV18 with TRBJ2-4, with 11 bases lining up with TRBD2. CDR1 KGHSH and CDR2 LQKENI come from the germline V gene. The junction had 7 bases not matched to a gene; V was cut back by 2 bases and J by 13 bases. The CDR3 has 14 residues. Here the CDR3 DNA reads TGTGCCAGCTCACCAGGGACTAGCGGAGGGCGACAGTACTTC. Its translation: CASSPGTSGGRQYF.

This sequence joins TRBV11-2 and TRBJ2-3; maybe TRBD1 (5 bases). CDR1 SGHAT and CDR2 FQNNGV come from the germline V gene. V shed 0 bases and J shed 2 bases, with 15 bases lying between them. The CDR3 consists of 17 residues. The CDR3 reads CASSLDWGSPTTDTQYF. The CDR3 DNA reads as TGTGCCAGCAGCTTAGATTGGGGCTCCCCCACCACAGATACGCAGTATTTT. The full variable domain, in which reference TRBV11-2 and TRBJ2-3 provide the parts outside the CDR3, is EAGVAQSPRYKIIEKRQSVAFWCNPISGHATLYWYQQILGQGPKLLIQFQNNGVVDDSQLPKDRFSAERLKGVDSTLKIQPAKLEDSAVYLCASSLDWGSPTTDTQYFGPGTRLTVL.

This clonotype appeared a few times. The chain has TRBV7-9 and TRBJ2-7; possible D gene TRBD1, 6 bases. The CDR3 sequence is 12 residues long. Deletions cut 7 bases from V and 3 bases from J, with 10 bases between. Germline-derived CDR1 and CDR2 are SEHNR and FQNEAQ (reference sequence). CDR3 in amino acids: CASTEQGYEQYF. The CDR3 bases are TGTGCCAGCACCGAACAGGGCTACGAGCAGTACTTC.

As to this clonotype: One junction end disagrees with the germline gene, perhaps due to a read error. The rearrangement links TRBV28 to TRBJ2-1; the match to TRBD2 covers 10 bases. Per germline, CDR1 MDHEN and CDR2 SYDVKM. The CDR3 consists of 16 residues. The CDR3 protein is CASSGRLAGVYNGQFF. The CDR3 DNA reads TGTGCCAGCAGTGGACGTCTAGCGGGGGTCTACAATGGGCAGTTCTTC.

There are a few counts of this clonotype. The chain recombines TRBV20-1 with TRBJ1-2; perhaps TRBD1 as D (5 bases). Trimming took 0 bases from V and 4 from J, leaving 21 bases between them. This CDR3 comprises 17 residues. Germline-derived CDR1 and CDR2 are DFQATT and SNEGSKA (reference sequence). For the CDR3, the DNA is TGCAGTGCTAGAGATCATGGGTCGGCGGCCGGGGGCTATGGCTACACCTTC. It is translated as CSARDHGSAAGGYGYTF.

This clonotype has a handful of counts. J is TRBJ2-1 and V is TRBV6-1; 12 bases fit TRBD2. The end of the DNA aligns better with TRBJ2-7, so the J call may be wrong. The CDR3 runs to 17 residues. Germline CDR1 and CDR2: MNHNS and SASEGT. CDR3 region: CASRWTSGNTPYNEQYF. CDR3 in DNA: TGTGCCAGCAGATGGACTAGCGGGAATACCCCCTACAATGAGCAGTACTTC.

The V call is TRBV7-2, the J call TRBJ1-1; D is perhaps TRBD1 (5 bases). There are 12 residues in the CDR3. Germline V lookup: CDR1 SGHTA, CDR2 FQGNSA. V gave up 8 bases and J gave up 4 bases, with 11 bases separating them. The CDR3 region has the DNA TGTGCCAGCCGGCGGGGGTCCACTGAAGCTTTCTTT. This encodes CASRRGSTEAFF.

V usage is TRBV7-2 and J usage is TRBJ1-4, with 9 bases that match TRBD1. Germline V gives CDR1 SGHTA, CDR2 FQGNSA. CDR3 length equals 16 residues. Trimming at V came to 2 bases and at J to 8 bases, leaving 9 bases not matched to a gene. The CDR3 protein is CASSLPTGTGREKLFF. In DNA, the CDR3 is TGTGCCAGCAGCTTACCGACCGGGACAGGGCGCGAAAAACTGTTTTTT.

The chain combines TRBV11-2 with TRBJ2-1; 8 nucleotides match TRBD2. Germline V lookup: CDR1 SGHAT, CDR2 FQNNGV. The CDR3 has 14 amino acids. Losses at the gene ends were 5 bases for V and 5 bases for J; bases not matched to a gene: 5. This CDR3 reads CASSPAGLDNEQFF. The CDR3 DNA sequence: TGTGCCAGCAGCCCGGCGGGACTAGACAATGAGCAGTTCTTC. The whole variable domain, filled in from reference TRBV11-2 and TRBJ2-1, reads EAGVAQSPRYKIIEKRQSVAFWCNPISGHATLYWYQQILGQGPKLLIQFQNNGVVDDSQLPKDRFSAERLKGVDSTLKIQPAKLEDSAVYLCASSPAGLDNEQFFGPGTRLTVL.

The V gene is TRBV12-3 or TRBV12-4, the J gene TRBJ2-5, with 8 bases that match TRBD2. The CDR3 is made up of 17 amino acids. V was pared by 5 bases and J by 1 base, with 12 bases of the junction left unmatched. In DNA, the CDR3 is TGTGCCAGCAGTCCCCCCTTTGGAGCGGGGGTCCAAGAGACCCAGTACTTC. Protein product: CASSPPFGAGVQETQYF.

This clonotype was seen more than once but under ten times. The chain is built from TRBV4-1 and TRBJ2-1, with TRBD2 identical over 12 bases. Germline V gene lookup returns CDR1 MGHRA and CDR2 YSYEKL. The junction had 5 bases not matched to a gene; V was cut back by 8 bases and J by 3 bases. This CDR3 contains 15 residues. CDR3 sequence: CASQPTSGSYNEQFF. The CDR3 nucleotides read TGCGCCAGCCAGCCGACTAGCGGGAGCTACAATGAGCAGTTCTTC.

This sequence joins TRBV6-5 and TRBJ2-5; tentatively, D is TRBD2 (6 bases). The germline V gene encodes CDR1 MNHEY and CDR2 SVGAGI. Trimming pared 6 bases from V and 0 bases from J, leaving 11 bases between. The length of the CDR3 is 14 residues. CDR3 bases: TGTGCCAGCAGCAGACGGGGGTACCAAGAGACCCAGTACTTC. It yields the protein CASSRRGYQETQYF.

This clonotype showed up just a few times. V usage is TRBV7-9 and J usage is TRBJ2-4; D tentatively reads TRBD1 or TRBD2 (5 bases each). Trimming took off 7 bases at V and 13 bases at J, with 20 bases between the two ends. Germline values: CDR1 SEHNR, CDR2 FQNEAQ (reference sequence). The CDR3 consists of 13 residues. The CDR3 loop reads CASTRTPAREQYF. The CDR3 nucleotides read TGTGCCAGCACCAGGACACCGGCCAGGGAGCAGTACTTC.

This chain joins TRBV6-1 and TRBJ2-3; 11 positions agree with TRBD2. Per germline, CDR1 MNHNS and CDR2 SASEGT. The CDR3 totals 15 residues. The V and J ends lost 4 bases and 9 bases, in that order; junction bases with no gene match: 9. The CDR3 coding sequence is TGTGCCAGCAGTGCCGGGACTAGCGGTTTAGAGACGCAGTATTTT. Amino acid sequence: CASSAGTSGLETQYF.

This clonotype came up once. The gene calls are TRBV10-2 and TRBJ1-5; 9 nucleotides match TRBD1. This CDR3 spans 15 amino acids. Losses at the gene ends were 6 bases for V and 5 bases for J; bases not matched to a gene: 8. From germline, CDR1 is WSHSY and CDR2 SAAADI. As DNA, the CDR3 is TGCGCCAGCAGGGTCACAGGGGGCGCCGATCAGCCCCAGCATTTT. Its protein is CASRVTGGADQPQHF.

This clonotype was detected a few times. CDR3 nucleotides: TGCAGTGCTAGGGGCAACAGGACTAGCTACGAGCAGTACTTC. Its protein product is CSARGNRTSYEQYF. The chain has TRBV20-1 and TRBJ2-7; 7 bases are shared with TRBD2. The V gene's germline CDR1 is DFQATT and CDR2 SNEGSKA (reference sequence). The CDR3 runs 14 residues. V shed 3 bases, J shed 3 bases, and the junction held 8 bases outside the gene matches.

CDR3: CASSLMAGGTEAFF. DNA for the CDR3: TGCGCCAGCAGCTTGATGGCAGGGGGTACTGAAGCTTTCTTT. This sequence joins TRBV5-1 and TRBJ1-1, with TRBD1 matching 7 bases. Unmatched junction bases numbered 5, after V lost 1 base and J lost 5 bases. The CDR3 is 14 amino acids. Germline CDR1 and CDR2: SGHRS and YFSETQ.

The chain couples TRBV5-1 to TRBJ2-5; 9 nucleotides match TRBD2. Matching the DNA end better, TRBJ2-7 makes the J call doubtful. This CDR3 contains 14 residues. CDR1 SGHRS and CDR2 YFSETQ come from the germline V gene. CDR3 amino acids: CASSRTSDRSEQYF. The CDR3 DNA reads TGCGCCAGCAGCCGGACTAGCGATAGATCCGAGCAGTACTTC.

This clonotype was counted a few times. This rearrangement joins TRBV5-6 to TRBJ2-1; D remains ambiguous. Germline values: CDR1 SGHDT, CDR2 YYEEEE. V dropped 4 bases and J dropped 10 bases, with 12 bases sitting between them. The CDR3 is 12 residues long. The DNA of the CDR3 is TGTGCCAGCAGCCTTGGGGTGGAGGAGCAGTTCTTC. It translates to CASSLGVEEQFF.

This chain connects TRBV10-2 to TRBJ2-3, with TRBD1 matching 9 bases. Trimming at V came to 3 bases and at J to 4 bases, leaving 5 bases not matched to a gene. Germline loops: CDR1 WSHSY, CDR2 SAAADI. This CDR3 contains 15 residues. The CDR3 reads CASSEQGAQADTQYF. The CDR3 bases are TGCGCCAGCAGTGAACAGGGGGCCCAGGCAGATACGCAGTATTTT.

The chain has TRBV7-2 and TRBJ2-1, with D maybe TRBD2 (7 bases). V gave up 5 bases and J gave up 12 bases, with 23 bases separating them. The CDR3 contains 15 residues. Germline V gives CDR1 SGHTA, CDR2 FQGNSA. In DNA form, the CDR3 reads TGTGCCAGCAGCCCCCCCGCGGGGGCGCCTTTTGGGCAGTTCTTC. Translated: CASSPPAGAPFGQFF.

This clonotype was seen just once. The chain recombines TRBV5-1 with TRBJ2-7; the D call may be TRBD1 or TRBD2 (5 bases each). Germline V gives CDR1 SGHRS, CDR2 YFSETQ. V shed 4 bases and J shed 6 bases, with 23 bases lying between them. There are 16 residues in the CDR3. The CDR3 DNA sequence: TGCGCCAGCAGCGGGACCCTCGGACCGTGGACCTCCGAGCAGTACTTC. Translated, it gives CASSGTLGPWTSEQYF.

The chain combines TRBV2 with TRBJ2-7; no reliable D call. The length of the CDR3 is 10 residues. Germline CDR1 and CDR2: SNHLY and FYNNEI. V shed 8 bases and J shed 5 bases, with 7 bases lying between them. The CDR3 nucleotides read TGTGCCAGCCGAAACGACGAGCAGTACTTC. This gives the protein CASRNDEQYF. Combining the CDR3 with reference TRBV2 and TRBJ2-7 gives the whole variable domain EPEVTQTPSHQVTQMGQEVILRCVPISNHLYFYWYRQILGQKVEFLVSFYNNEISEKSEIFDDQFSVERPDGSNFTLKIRSTKLEDSAMYFCASRNDEQYFGPGTRLTVT.

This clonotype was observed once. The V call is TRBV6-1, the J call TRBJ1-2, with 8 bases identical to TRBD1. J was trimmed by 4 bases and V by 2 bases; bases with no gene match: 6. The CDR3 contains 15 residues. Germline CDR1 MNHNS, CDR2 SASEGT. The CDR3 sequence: CASSEPQGAGYGYTF. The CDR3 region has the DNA TGTGCCAGCAGTGAACCCCAGGGGGCCGGCTATGGCTACACCTTC.

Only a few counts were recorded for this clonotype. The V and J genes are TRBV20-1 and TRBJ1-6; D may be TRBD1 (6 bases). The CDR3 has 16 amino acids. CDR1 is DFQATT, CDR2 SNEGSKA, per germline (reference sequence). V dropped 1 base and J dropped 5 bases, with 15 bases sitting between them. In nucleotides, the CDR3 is TGCAGTGCTAGAGTGACTCCCGGACAGAATAATTCACCCCTCCACTTT. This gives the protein CSARVTPGQNNSPLHF.

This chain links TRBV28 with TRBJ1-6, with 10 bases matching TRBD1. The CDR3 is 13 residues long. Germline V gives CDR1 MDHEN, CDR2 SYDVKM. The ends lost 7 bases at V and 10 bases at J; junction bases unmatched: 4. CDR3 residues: CASIGTGVSPLHF. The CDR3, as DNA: TGTGCCAGCATTGGGACAGGGGTCTCACCCCTCCACTTT.

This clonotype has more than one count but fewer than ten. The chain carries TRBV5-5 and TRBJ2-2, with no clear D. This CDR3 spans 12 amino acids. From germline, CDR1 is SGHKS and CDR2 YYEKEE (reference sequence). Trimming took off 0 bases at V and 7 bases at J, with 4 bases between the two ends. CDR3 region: CASSLDDGELFF. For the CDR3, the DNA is TGTGCCAGCAGCTTGGACGACGGGGAGCTGTTTTTT.

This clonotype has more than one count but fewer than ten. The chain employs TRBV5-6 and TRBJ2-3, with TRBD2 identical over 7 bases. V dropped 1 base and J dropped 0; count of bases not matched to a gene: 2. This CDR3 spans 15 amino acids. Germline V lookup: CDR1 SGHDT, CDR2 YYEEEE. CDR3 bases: TGTGCCAGCAGCTTGCCGCGGGAGAGCACAGATACGCAGTATTTT. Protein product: CASSLPRESTDTQYF.